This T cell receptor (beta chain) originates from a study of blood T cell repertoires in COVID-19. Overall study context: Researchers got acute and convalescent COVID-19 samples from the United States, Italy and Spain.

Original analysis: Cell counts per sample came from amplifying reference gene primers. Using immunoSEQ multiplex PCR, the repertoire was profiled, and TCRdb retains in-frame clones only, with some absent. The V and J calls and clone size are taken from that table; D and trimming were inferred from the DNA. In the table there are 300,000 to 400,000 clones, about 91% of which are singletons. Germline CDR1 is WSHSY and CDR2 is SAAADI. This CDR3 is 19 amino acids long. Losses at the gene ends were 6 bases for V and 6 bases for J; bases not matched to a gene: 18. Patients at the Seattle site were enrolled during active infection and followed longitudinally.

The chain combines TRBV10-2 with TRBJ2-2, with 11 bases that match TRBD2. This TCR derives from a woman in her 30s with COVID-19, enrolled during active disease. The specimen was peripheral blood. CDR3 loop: CASSPGTSGGKISAGELFF. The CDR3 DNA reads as TGCGCCAGCAGCCCCGGGACTAGCGGAGGGAAGATATCAGCCGGGGAGCTGTTTTTT.